The 24 T cell receptor beta chains presented below share a single source sample, sequenced in a study of a mutant IDH1 vaccine in newly diagnosed glioma. The antigens for these receptors are not known. Stated time point: week 5, during vaccination. The investigators gave 300 ug of mutant IDH1 20-mer peptide in each vaccine dose, together with topical imiquimod. Profiled with immunoSEQ multiplex PCR; TCRdb holds only in-frame clones, not every one. The table has 75,000 to 85,000 clones, 90% to 95% seen once; the top ten hold under 0.7%. Specimen: PBMCs, collected from a glioma patient whose treatment included an IDH1 peptide vaccine. The receptors were sampled from a woman aged 50 to 65 with glioma.

The gene calls are TRBV7-3 and TRBJ2-7; D call uncertain. Germline values: CDR1 SGHTA, CDR2 FQGTGA. Trimming shortened V by 2 bases and J by 6 bases, and 11 bases separated the two germline ends. This CDR3 comprises 13 residues. This CDR3 is CASSLSGSSEQYF. The CDR3 DNA reads as TGTGCCAGCAGCTTATCCGGCAGTTCCGAGCAGTACTTC.

The chain's CDR3 is CASSFWDNREAFF. For the CDR3, the DNA is TGTGCCAGCAGCTTCTGGGACAACCGTGAAGCTTTCTTT. The V gene is TRBV5-4, the J gene TRBJ1-1, with D perhaps matching TRBD1 (6 bases). The germline V gene encodes CDR1 SGHNT and CDR2 YYREEE (reference sequence). This CDR3 region has 13 residues. V was shortened by 2 bases and J by 7 bases, with 12 bases between the two germline ends.

This clone was counted a single time. The V and J genes are TRBV7-8 and TRBJ2-2; a weak D match, TRBD1 (6 bases). Trimming cost V 7 bases and J 4 bases, with 16 bases left between them. Germline V gives CDR1 SGHVS, CDR2 FQNEAQ. CDR3 length equals 15 residues. CDR3 nucleotide sequence: TGTGCCAGCACCCTTAGACAGGCGGGCACCGGGGAGCTGTTTTTT. It is translated as CASTLRQAGTGELFF.

The V call is TRBV7-2, the J call TRBJ1-3; D not resolved. The germline V and J ends were trimmed by 2 bases and 0 bases, with 11 bases remaining between them. Germline CDR1 is SGHTA and CDR2 is FQGNSA. CDR3 length: 16 residues. CDR3 nucleotide sequence: TGTGCCAGCAGCTTAACGTGGGCCAGCTCTGGAAACACCATATATTTT. Translated: CASSLTWASSGNTIYF. Using reference TRBV7-2 and TRBJ1-3 for the parts outside the CDR3, the full variable domain is GAGVSQSPSNKVTEKGKDVELRCDPISGHTALYWYRQSLGQGLEFLIYFQGNSAPDKSGLPSDRFSAERTGGSVSTLTIQRTQQEDSAVYLCASSLTWASSGNTIYFGEGSWLTVV.

This chain links TRBV19 with TRBJ2-6, with TRBD1 matching 8 bases. The CDR3 has 15 amino acids. Germline V gene lookup returns CDR1 LNHDA and CDR2 SQIVND (reference sequence). With 9 bases clipped from V and 12 bases from J, the junction kept 16 bases outside the gene matches. The CDR3 region is CASRDIRDRRIVLTF. The CDR3 DNA reads as TGTGCCAGCAGAGACATACGGGACAGGAGGATCGTCCTGACTTTC.

This rearrangement joins TRBV6-5 to TRBJ1-4; 9 bases align to TRBD1. The CDR3 length is 14 residues. The J segment lost 6 bases and the V segment lost 7 bases, leaving 6 bases of the junction unmatched. From germline, CDR1 is MNHEY and CDR2 SVGAGI. The CDR3 here is CASNRGPGYEKLFF. CDR3 nucleotides: TGTGCCAGCAACAGGGGGCCGGGGTATGAAAAACTGTTTTTT.

The V call is TRBV28, the J call TRBJ2-3, with D unclear. Trimming shortened V by 5 bases and J by 4 bases, and 16 bases separated the two germline ends. Looked up from germline, CDR1 is MDHEN and CDR2 is SYDVKM. This CDR3 contains 15 residues. This CDR3 is CASSRVVSFADTQYF. CDR3 coding DNA: TGTGCCAGCAGTCGGGTAGTTTCCTTCGCAGATACGCAGTATTTT.

CDR3: CASSLGLAGYNEQFF. As DNA, the CDR3 is TGTGCCAGCAGCCTGGGACTAGCGGGTTACAATGAGCAGTTCTTC. The chain couples TRBV2 to TRBJ2-1; 12 positions match TRBD2. Germline CDR1 is SNHLY and CDR2 is FYNNEI. V was clipped by 6 bases and J by 4 bases; unmatched bases: 4. CDR3 length equals 15 residues.

Comment on this clone: The same CDR3 is also encoded by other DNA sequences in this sample. The chain combines TRBV18 with TRBJ2-5; 7 bases are a match to TRBD2. Germline V CDR1 and CDR2: KGHSH, LQKENI. Trimming at V came to 6 bases and at J to 1 base, leaving 5 bases not matched to a gene. CDR3 size: 14 residues. CDR3 coding DNA: TGTGCCAGCTCCCCTGGGGGGGTCCAAGAGACCCAGTACTTC. Its translation: CASSPGGVQETQYF. The full variable domain, completed using reference TRBV18 and TRBJ2-5, is NAGVMQNPRHLVRRRGQEARLRCSPMKGHSHVYWYRQLPEEGLKFMVYLQKENIIDESGMPKERFSAEFPKEGPSILRIQQVVRGDSAAYFCASSPGGVQETQYFGPGTRLLVL.

The count of this clone is one. The chain couples TRBV7-9 to TRBJ1-1; D gene ambiguous. Germline CDR1 reads SEHNR; CDR2 reads FQNEAQ (reference sequence). The CDR3 is 14 amino acids. Trimming removed 4 bases at V and 0 bases at J, with 9 bases between. The CDR3 loop is CASSSQGLNTEAFF. CDR3 DNA sequence: TGTGCCAGCAGCTCACAAGGCCTGAACACTGAAGCTTTCTTT.

The chain has TRBV28 and TRBJ1-5, with D possibly TRBD1 on 5 matching bases. The CDR3 loop spans 15 amino acids. The germline V and J ends were trimmed by 7 bases and 4 bases, with 17 bases remaining between them. Germline-derived CDR1 and CDR2 are MDHEN and SYDVKM. This CDR3 is CASTMDTLLNQPQHF. The CDR3 DNA follows: TGTGCCAGCACCATGGACACGCTCCTAAATCAGCCCCAGCATTTT.

Turning to this clone: An end of the junction does not agree with germline; a read error may underlie this. The CDR3 is CASSPAGGGEQFF. CDR3 coding DNA: TGTGCTAGCAGCCCCGCGGGGGGGGGTGAGCAGTTCTTC. The gene calls are TRBV7-7 and TRBJ2-1, with 9 bases identical to TRBD2. Germline CDR1 SSHAT, CDR2 FNYEAQ (reference sequence). The CDR3 contains 13 residues.

J is TRBJ1-5 and V is TRBV5-4; 7 bases match TRBD1. V shed 4 bases and J 4 bases; nucleotides not matched to a gene: 8. The CDR3 is 15 residues long. From germline, CDR1 is SGHNT and CDR2 YYREEE (reference sequence). In DNA form, the CDR3 reads TGTGCCAGCAGCCAGGACAGGAGGGCTAATCAGCCCCAGCATTTT. This encodes CASSQDRRANQPQHF.

A word on this clone: Additional DNA sequences in this sample encode the identical CDR3. The rearrangement links TRBV19 to TRBJ2-6, with D perhaps matching TRBD1 (6 bases). V was cut by 5 bases and J by 2 bases, with 10 bases left in between. The CDR3 sequence is 15 residues long. Germline V gives CDR1 LNHDA, CDR2 SQIVND (reference sequence). As DNA, the CDR3 is TGTGCCAGTAGTCGTTCAGGGGCTGGGGCCAACGTCCTGACTTTC. Amino acids: CASSRSGAGANVLTF.

The chain links TRBV7-9 to TRBJ2-3, with D possibly being TRBD1 (5 bases). V lost 4 bases, J lost 3 bases, and 11 bases lay in between. This CDR3 comprises 14 residues. CDR1 and CDR2 (germline): SEHNR, FQNEAQ (reference sequence). CDR3 nucleotide sequence: TGTGCCAGCAGCTCGCCCAGACAGACAGATACGCAGTATTTT. Protein: CASSSPRQTDTQYF.

The count of this clone is one. At one boundary the junction diverges from the germline segment, which might be a read error. The chain carries TRBV7-8 and TRBJ1-5, with D unclear. Germline V gene data show CDR1 as SGHVS and CDR2 as FQNEAQ. The CDR3 sequence is 15 residues long. The CDR3 nucleotides read TGTGCCGGCAGCTTGGTTGGGAATAGCAATCAGCCCCAGCATTTT. Its translation is CAGSLVGNSNQPQHF. Filled out from reference TRBV7-8 and TRBJ1-5, the complete variable domain reads GAGVSQSPRYKVAKRGQDVALRCDPISGHVSLFWYQQALGQGPEFLTYFQNEAQLDKSGLPSDRFFAERPEGSVSTLKIQRTQQEDSAVYLCAGSLVGNSNQPQHFGDGTRLSIL.

The V call is TRBV5-6, the J call TRBJ2-7; D possibly corresponds to TRBD2 (6 bases). From germline, CDR1 is SGHDT and CDR2 YYEEEE. With 0 bases removed from V and 3 bases from J, the gap between germline ends came to 13 bases. The CDR3 consists of 15 residues. The CDR3 DNA sequence: TGTGCCAGCAGCTTGGCCGGAGGGATGAGCTACGAGCAGTACTTC. Its translation is CASSLAGGMSYEQYF. Variable domain in full (rest from reference TRBV5-6 and TRBJ2-7): DAGVTQSPTHLIKTRGQQVTLRCSPKSGHDTVSWYQQALGQGPQFIFQYYEEEERQRGNFPDRFSGHQFPNYSSELNVNALLLGDSALYLCASSLAGGMSYEQYFGPGTRLTVT.

In the case of this clone: Other DNA sequences in the same sample also yield this CDR3. The chain recombines TRBV10-3 with TRBJ2-3; no definite D call. The CDR3 totals 15 residues. V was cut by 9 bases and J by 4 bases, with 20 bases left in between. Germline CDR1 ENHRY, CDR2 SYGVKD. The CDR3 here is CAISKDPGKADTQYF. CDR3 bases: TGTGCCATTTCAAAGGACCCCGGAAAGGCAGATACGCAGTATTTT.

V and J are TRBV27 and TRBJ2-2; D remains ambiguous. Trimming stripped 2 bases from V and 3 bases from J, with 10 bases between. Germline lookup yields CDR1 MNHEY and CDR2 SMNVEV (reference sequence). This CDR3 spans 15 amino acids. The CDR3 DNA reads TGTGCCAGCAGTTTAGTAGCTCCGGACACCGGGGAGCTGTTTTTT. Amino acids: CASSLVAPDTGELFF.

This chain uses TRBV29-1 with TRBJ2-6, with D unclear. CDR3 size: 14 residues. Deletions cut 2 bases from V and 0 bases from J, with 5 bases between. Germline V gene sequence: CDR1 SQVTM, CDR2 ANQGSEA. The CDR3 DNA is TGCAGCGTTGAAAAGGACTCTGGGGCCAACGTCCTGACTTTC. This encodes CSVEKDSGANVLTF.

This chain connects TRBV2 to TRBJ2-5; 8 bases fit TRBD2. With 0 bases clipped from V and 4 bases from J, the junction kept 10 bases outside the gene matches. Germline V gene lookup returns CDR1 SNHLY and CDR2 FYNNEI. The CDR3 is made up of 17 amino acids. CDR3 nucleotide sequence: TGTGCCAGCAGTGAAGCGGGTGCGGGGGGCTCGGTAGAGACCCAGTACTTC. It codes for CASSEAGAGGSVETQYF.

V gene TRBV27 combines with J gene TRBJ2-7, with TRBD2 matching over 13 bases. Trimming at V came to 6 bases and at J to 2 bases, leaving 1 base not matched to a gene. Germline-derived CDR1 and CDR2 are MNHEY and SMNVEV (reference sequence). This CDR3 spans 14 amino acids. The CDR3 protein is CASRLAGGPYEQYF. The CDR3 DNA sequence: TGTGCCAGCAGACTAGCGGGAGGGCCCTACGAGCAGTACTTC.

The J gene is TRBJ1-2, the V gene TRBV2; no firm D call. CDR3 length equals 14 residues. Per germline, CDR1 SNHLY and CDR2 FYNNEI. Trimming removed 1 base at V and 2 bases at J, with 8 bases between. CDR3 in amino acids: CASSEGGGNYGYTF. CDR3 DNA sequence: TGTGCCAGCAGTGAAGGCGGAGGGAACTATGGCTACACCTTC.

The chain links TRBV5-6 to TRBJ1-6; weak D call: TRBD1 (6 bases). Germline assignment: CDR1 SGHDT and CDR2 YYEEEE. Deletions cut 1 base from V and 4 bases from J, with 6 bases between. The CDR3 is 14 amino acids. CDR3 region: CASSLQGYNSPLHF. For the CDR3, the DNA is TGTGCCAGCAGCTTGCAGGGGTATAATTCACCCCTCCACTTT.